What follows are 17 T cell receptor beta chains derived from one specimen sequenced in a study of vaccination and CD4 T cells after COVID-19 (dated by TCRdb to between 2020 and 2023). Preparation of the library involved PCR. TCRdb lists the instrument as Illumina iSeq 100. DNA from cultured CD4+ T cells was subjected to TCR sequencing with the Oncomine TCR Beta short-read assay at the Johns Hopkins FTIC core. Genomic DNA was extracted from the cultured CD4+ T cells with the QIAamp micro DNA kit. In-frame beta chains were kept once TCRdb had trimmed the public reads at Q25 with fastp and called clones with MiXCR. Rows are combined by CDR3 protein, so each entry shows the most common genes and DNA. This sample holds fewer than 13,000 distinct CDR3 sequences; about 40% were observed only once. About 14% of the sample comes from the top ten. The sample's treatment or condition label, in plain terms: approximately nine-day PBMC culture with coronavirus spike peptide pools or control peptides (ViraFEST assay). CD4+ T cells from unexposed donors were collected before the COVID-19 pandemic (2011-2018).

The antigens these receptors bind are not known. The sample was CD4+ T cells from blood, cultured in vitro. All receptors come from a human donor in good health.

This sequence joins TRBV20-1 and TRBJ2-5, with 8 bases lining up with TRBD1. Germline V lookup: CDR1 DFQATT, CDR2 SNEGSKA (reference sequence). This CDR3 region has 12 residues. V lost 3 bases to trimming and J lost 3 bases; unmatched junction nucleotides: 0. The CDR3 bases are TGCAGTGCTAGGGACAGGGAAGAGACCCAGTACTTC. Protein product: CSARDREETQYF.

This chain joins TRBV7-9 and TRBJ1-1; 7 bases align to TRBD1. The CDR3 totals 13 residues. V was clipped by 10 bases and J by 3 bases; unmatched bases: 8. Germline V lookup: CDR1 SEHNR, CDR2 FQNEAQ (reference sequence). CDR3 bases: TGTGCCATCCAAGACAGGGTCGACACTGAAGCTTTCTTT. Its translation: CAIQDRVDTEAFF.

CDR3 nucleotides: TGTGCCAGCAGTATAGCCGGGACAGGGGTTGTTCCCCAGCATTTT. Translated, it gives CASSIAGTGVVPQHF. This chain connects TRBV6-2 or TRBV6-3 to TRBJ1-5; 10 bases align to TRBD1. The CDR3 is 15 residues long. The germline CDR1 and CDR2 sequences are MNHEY and SVGEGT. After removal of 5 bases from V and 10 bases from J, the junction contained 11 bases not matched to a gene.

This clonotype came up once. The CDR3 spells CASSLGVGRGLYEQYF. The DNA of the CDR3 is TGTGCCAGCAGCTTGGGGGTTGGGCGGGGACTCTACGAGCAGTACTTC. The chain is built from TRBV7-2 and TRBJ2-7; D may be TRBD2 (6 bases). Per the germline V gene, CDR1 is SGHTA and CDR2 is FQGNSA. The CDR3 is made up of 16 amino acids. Trimming removed 3 bases at V and 3 bases at J, with 18 bases between.

J is TRBJ2-3 and V is TRBV30; a possible D gene is TRBD2 (5 bases). Trimming cost V 0 bases and J 1 base, with 8 bases left between them. Per the germline V gene, CDR1 is GTSNPN and CDR2 is SVGIG (reference sequence). The CDR3 runs to 14 residues. The CDR3 nucleotides read TGTGCCTGGAGTGTAAGGCGGGGCACAGATACGCAGTATTTT. Its translation: CAWSVRRGTDTQYF.

A few counts support this clonotype. CDR3: CASNRQRQETQYF. In nucleotides, the CDR3 is TGTGCCAGCAATAGACAGAGACAAGAGACCCAGTACTTC. The chain couples TRBV6-1 to TRBJ2-5; D is perhaps TRBD1 (5 bases). The germline CDR1 and CDR2 sequences are MNHNS and SASEGT. The CDR3 loop spans 13 amino acids. With 7 bases removed from V and 2 bases from J, the gap between germline ends came to 11 bases.

This clonotype was picked up a small number of times. The rearrangement links TRBV19 to TRBJ2-6; the match to TRBD2 covers 7 bases. Trimming at V came to 3 bases and at J to 0 bases, leaving 8 bases not matched to a gene. The germline V gene encodes CDR1 LNHDA and CDR2 SQIVND (reference sequence). The CDR3 is 18 residues long. The CDR3 DNA reads TGTGCCAGTAGTATGTGGGGGGGAGGACGCTCTGGGGCCAACGTCCTGACTTTC. This sequence encodes CASSMWGGGRSGANVLTF. The full variable domain, in which reference TRBV19 and TRBJ2-6 provide the parts outside the CDR3, is DGGITQSPKYLFRKEGQNVTLSCEQNLNHDAMYWYRQDPGQGLRLIYYSQIVNDFQKGDIAEGYSVSREKKESFPLTVTSAQKNPTAFYLCASSMWGGGRSGANVLTFGAGSRLTVL.

This clonotype is labeled as medium-sized. The chain carries TRBV7-9 and TRBJ1-5; possibly TRBD1 for D (5 bases). The CDR3 has 14 residues. V gave up 5 bases and J gave up 3 bases, with 11 bases separating them. Looked up from germline, CDR1 is SEHNR and CDR2 is FQNEAQ (reference sequence). The CDR3 region has the DNA TGTGCCAGCAGCCCCCAGGGTTTCAATCAGCCCCAGCATTTT. Residues: CASSPQGFNQPQHF. The variable domain in full, completed from reference TRBV7-9 and TRBJ1-5, reads DTGVSQNPRHKITKRGQNVTFRCDPISEHNRLYWYRQTLGQGPEFLTYFQNEAQLEKSRLLSDRFSAERPKGSFSTLEIQRTEQGDSAMYLCASSPQGFNQPQHFGDGTRLSIL.

This clonotype was picked up one time. J is TRBJ2-5 and V is TRBV19; D not certain. Germline-derived CDR1 and CDR2 are LNHDA and SQIVND (reference sequence). V lost 3 bases to trimming and J lost 5 bases, with 10 bases between them. The CDR3 length is 13 residues. CDR3 in DNA: TGTGCCAGTAGTATCAATACCCGGGAGACCCAGTACTTC. Protein sequence: CASSINTRETQYF. The complete variable domain, with remaining parts taken from reference TRBV19 and TRBJ2-5, reads DGGITQSPKYLFRKEGQNVTLSCEQNLNHDAMYWYRQDPGQGLRLIYYSQIVNDFQKGDIAEGYSVSREKKESFPLTVTSAQKNPTAFYLCASSINTRETQYFGPGTRLLVL.

The sample holds a few counts of this clonotype. The chain carries TRBV11-1 and TRBJ2-7, with D possibly TRBD1 on 6 matching bases. The CDR3 spans 14 residues. Germline-derived CDR1 and CDR2 are SGHAT and FQDESV (reference sequence). Trimming removed 5 bases at V and 3 bases at J, with 14 bases between. As DNA, the CDR3 is TGTGCCAGCAGCCAGGGACATGGATACTACGAGCAGTACTTC. Residues: CASSQGHGYYEQYF.

The rearrangement uses TRBV6-1 and TRBJ2-1; TRBD1 agrees at 7 bases. This CDR3 is 15 amino acids long. Germline values: CDR1 MNHNS, CDR2 SASEGT. The ends lost 7 bases at V and 3 bases at J; junction bases unmatched: 9. The CDR3 DNA sequence: TGTGCCAGCAATATCCGACAGGGCAGCTACAATGAGCAGTTCTTC. The encoded protein is CASNIRQGSYNEQFF.

J is TRBJ2-3 and V is TRBV6-5, with 9 bases fitting TRBD2. Germline CDR1 reads MNHEY; CDR2 reads SVGAGI. The CDR3 length is 16 residues. V shed 0 bases, J shed 4 bases, and the junction held 5 bases outside the gene matches. The CDR3 region is CASSYSGGRVADTQYF. The CDR3, as DNA: TGTGCCAGCAGTTACTCTGGCGGGAGGGTGGCAGATACGCAGTATTTT.

This clonotype has just a few counts. V gene TRBV20-1 combines with J gene TRBJ1-1; D gene ambiguous. The CDR3 loop spans 12 amino acids. V was trimmed by 3 bases and J by 1 base, leaving 6 bases between them. Germline lookup yields CDR1 DFQATT and CDR2 SNEGSKA (reference sequence). The CDR3 region is CSASSGNTEAFF. CDR3 coding DNA: TGCAGTGCTAGCTCAGGGAACACTGAAGCTTTCTTT.

The V call is TRBV7-2, the J call TRBJ2-7; TRBD2 agrees at 13 bases. This CDR3 contains 16 residues. The ends lost 5 bases at V and 7 bases at J; junction bases unmatched: 11. Germline V lookup: CDR1 SGHTA, CDR2 FQGNSA. CDR3 in amino acids: CASSPPGLAGVGEQYF. The CDR3 nucleotides read TGTGCCAGCAGCCCGCCTGGACTAGCGGGAGTCGGGGAGCAGTACTTC.

This clonotype ranks as medium-sized (0.01 to 0.1%). V and J are TRBV24-1 and TRBJ2-3, with D possibly TRBD2 on 6 matching bases. The CDR3 extends over 19 amino acids. V was trimmed by 7 bases and J by 6 bases, leaving 31 bases between them. CDR1 is KGHDR and CDR2 is SFDVKD in the germline V gene. The CDR3 coding sequence is TGTGCCACCAGCCATGGACTCCTTAGCGGCCCCGTGGGTCGGGATACGCAGTATTTT. Its protein is CATSHGLLSGPVGRDTQYF.

This clonotype was observed a handful of times. The chain is built from TRBV24-1 and TRBJ2-1, with 7 nucleotides matching TRBD2. J gave up 7 bases and V 0 bases, and 11 bases lay outside the gene matches. Germline V gene sequence: CDR1 KGHDR, CDR2 SFDVKD. CDR3 length: 17 amino acids. The CDR3, as DNA: TGTGCCACCAGTGATTTGCGGGCGGGAGATGGTTGGAATGAGCAGTTCTTC. This translates into CATSDLRAGDGWNEQFF.

V usage is TRBV15 and J usage is TRBJ2-7; either TRBD1 or TRBD2 may supply D (5 bases each). The CDR3 totals 14 residues. The ends were cut back, 5 bases at V and 2 bases at J, with 13 bases in the middle. Germline CDR1 reads LNHNV; CDR2 reads YYDKDF (reference sequence). CDR3: CATSDRDPPYEQYF. CDR3 DNA sequence: TGTGCCACCAGCGACCGGGACCCACCCTACGAGCAGTACTTC.